This entry concerns a single T cell receptor beta chain. Its specificity is unknown. CD8+CD57+ cell expansion, shown by flow cytometry, had occurred in the patients selected for sequencing. None of the patients had been given any therapy when their blood was sampled. The V and J ends lost 5 bases and 6 bases respectively, with 10 bases between them. Germline V gene lookup returns CDR1 MGHDK and CDR2 SYGVNS. This CDR3 contains 13 residues. The record originates from a study of CD8+CD57+ T cells in acquired aplastic anemia. Study summary: Mean yield of DNA from sorted CD4+ and CD8+ cells was approximately 3 ug.

For CDR3 and TCR beta VDJ profiling, genomic DNA was the template used. TCRdb re-called the reads through MiXCR, storing one row per CDR3 protein. Of about 190,000 distinct CDR3 sequences listed, approximately 48% were seen once; the top ten hold about 8.8%. Regarding the study as a whole: The study found no significant CD8+ Simpson's diversity difference between patients and controls.

This rearrangement joins TRBV25-1 to TRBJ2-2; the D gene is possibly TRBD1 (6 bases). The receptor comes from a human donor with aplastic anemia. The sequenced sample consisted of sorted CD4+, CD8+, or CD8+CD57+ T cells (not recorded which) from PBMCs. This CDR3 reads CASSKQGSGELFF. CDR3 bases: TGTGCCAGCAGTAAACAGGGCTCCGGGGAGCTGTTTTTT.